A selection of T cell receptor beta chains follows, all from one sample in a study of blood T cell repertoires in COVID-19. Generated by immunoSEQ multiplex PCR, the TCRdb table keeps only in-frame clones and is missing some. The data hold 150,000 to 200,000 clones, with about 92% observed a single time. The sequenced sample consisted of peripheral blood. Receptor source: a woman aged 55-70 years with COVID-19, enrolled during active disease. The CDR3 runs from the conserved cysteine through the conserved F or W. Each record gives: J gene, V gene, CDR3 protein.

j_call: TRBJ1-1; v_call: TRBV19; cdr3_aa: CASSIRQGRTEAFF
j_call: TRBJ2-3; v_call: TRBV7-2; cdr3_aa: CASSLGQGFVGGDTQYF
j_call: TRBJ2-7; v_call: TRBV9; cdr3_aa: CASSAGQFMDEQYF
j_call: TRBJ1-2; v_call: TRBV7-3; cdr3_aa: CASSNAWRNYGYTF
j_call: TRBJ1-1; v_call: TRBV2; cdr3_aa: CASSLPGGMNTEAFF
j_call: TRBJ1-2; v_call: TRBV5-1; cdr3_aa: CASSPRQDYGYTF
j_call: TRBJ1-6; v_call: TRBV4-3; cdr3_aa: CASSAGQVRSPLHF
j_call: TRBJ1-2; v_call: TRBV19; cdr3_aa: CASTVPTGVHGYTF
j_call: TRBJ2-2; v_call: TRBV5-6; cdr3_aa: CASSLHNPRGTGELFF
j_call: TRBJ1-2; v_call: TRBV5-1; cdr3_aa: CASSYAQGSYTF
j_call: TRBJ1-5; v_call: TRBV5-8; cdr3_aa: CASSLRGQPQHF
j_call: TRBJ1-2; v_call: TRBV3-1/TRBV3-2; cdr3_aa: CASSQGRRNNYGYTF
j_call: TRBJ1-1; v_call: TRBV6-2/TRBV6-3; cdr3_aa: CASSYALVNTEAFF
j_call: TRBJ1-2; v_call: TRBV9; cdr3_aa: CASSVDFVSVGYTF
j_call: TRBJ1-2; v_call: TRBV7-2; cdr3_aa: CASSSHNRGNWGYTF
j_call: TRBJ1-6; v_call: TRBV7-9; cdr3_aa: CASSLEGNSPLHF
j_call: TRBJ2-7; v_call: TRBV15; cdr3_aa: CATSSRATGPRTSYEQYF
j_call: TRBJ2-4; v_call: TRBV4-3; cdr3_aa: CASSQDRQGNIQYF
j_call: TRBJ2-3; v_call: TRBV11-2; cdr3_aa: CASSSLLRGGRTDTQYF
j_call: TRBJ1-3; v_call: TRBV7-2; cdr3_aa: CASSPRGFRGTSGNTIYF
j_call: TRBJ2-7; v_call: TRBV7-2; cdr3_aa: CASSTGVNYEQYF
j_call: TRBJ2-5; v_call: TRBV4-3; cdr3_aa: CASSQDPGVPRETQYF
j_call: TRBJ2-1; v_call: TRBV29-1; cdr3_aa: CSVEGGRTYNEQFF
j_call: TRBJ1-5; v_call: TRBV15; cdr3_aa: CATQPEVGTAHQPQHF
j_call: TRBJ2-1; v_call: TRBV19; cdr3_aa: CASSSPGQAGPPEQFF
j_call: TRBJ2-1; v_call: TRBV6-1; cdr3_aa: CASSEGRYNEQFF
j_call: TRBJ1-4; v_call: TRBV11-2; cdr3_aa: CASSLVGGLEKLFF
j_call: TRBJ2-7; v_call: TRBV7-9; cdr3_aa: CASSLGMGTYEQYF
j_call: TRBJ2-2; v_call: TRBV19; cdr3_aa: CASSIFQTGRWANTGELFF
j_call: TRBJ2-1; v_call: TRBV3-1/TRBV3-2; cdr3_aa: CASSQVTSGGAFAYNEQFF
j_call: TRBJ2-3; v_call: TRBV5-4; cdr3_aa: CASSFRKTTSTDTQYF
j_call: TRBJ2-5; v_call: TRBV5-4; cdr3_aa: CASSPLFEGSQETQYF
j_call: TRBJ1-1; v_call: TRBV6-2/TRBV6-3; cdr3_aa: CASSKQGLNTEAFF
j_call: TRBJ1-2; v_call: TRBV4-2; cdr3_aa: CASSQDRAGTTLNYGYTF